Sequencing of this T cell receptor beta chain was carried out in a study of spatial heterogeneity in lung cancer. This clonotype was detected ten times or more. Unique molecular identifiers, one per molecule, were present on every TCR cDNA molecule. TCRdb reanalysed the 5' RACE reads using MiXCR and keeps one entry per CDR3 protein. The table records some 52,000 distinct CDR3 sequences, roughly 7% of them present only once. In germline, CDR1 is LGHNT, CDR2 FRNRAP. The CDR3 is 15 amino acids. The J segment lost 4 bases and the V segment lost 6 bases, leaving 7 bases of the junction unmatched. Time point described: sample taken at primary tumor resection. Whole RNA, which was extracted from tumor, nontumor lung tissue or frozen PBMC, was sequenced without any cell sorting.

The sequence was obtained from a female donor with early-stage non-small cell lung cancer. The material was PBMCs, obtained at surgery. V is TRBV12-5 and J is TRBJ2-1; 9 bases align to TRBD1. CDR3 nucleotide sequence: TGTGCTAGTGGCACCGGGACAGGGTGGTACAATGAGCAGTTCTTC. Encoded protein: CASGTGTGWYNEQFF.